The next 15 T cell receptor beta chains were all read from a single sample in a study of cytomegalovirus exposure and HLA in healthy donors. PCR was performed using 60 Vbeta and 13 Jbeta primers. This table comes from immunoSEQ multiplex PCR, and its TCRdb copy is limited to in-frame clones, with some not included. This sample has more than 110,000 clones, with over 60% found just once. Input material: PBMCs. Receptors originate from a male donor in good health and CMV-seropositive.

This clone appeared a single time. This chain links TRBV7-9 with TRBJ2-5, with D possibly TRBD1 on 6 matching bases. Germline lookup yields CDR1 SEHNR and CDR2 FQNEAQ (reference sequence). The CDR3 totals 14 residues. Trimming took off 1 base at V and 5 bases at J, with 11 bases between the two ends. CDR3 sequence reads: CASSLVRGAETQYF. The DNA for the CDR3 is TGTGCCAGCAGCTTAGTCAGGGGCGCGGAGACCCAGTACTTC. Using reference TRBV7-9 and TRBJ2-5 for the parts outside the CDR3, the full variable domain is DTGVSQNPRHKITKRGQNVTFRCDPISEHNRLYWYRQTLGQGPEFLTYFQNEAQLEKSRLLSDRFSAERPKGSFSTLEIQRTEQGDSAMYLCASSLVRGAETQYFGPGTRLLVL.

The CDR3 nucleotides read TGTGCTAGTGGTTTGGGGTTTGAGGATACGCAGTATTTT. Amino acid sequence: CASGLGFEDTQYF. V usage is TRBV12-5 and J usage is TRBJ2-3; D is uncertain. The ends were cut back, 1 base at V and 6 bases at J, with 8 bases in the middle. Germline loops: CDR1 LGHNT, CDR2 FRNRAP. The CDR3 spans 13 residues.

The rearrangement links TRBV6-5 to TRBJ1-2; D may be TRBD1 (5 bases). Germline-derived CDR1 and CDR2 are MNHEY and SVGAGI. V dropped 2 bases and J dropped 8 bases, with 6 bases sitting between them. The CDR3 is 11 residues long. CDR3 sequence: CASSYGGGYTF. DNA of the CDR3: TGTGCCAGCAGTTACGGGGGGGGCTACACCTTC.

The rearrangement links TRBV1 to TRBJ2-3; TRBD2 reflects the table's D call only, with no check against the DNA. TRBV1 is a known pseudogene. The CDR3 length is 18 residues. The DNA of the CDR3 is TGCACCAGCAGCCAACCTAACGCTAGCGGGGGACGTGCAGATACGCAGTATTTT. This sequence encodes CTSSQPNASGGRADTQYF.

This chain joins TRBV6-6 and TRBJ2-7; 7 bases align to TRBD1. CDR3 length: 15 residues. V lost 5 bases to trimming and J lost 1 base; unmatched junction nucleotides: 8. Germline V gives CDR1 MNHNY, CDR2 SVGAGI (reference sequence). The CDR3 coding sequence is TGTGCCAGCAGTCTGGACAGGACTTTGTCCTACGAGCAGTACTTC. Its translation: CASSLDRTLSYEQYF.

The V gene is TRBV9, the J gene TRBJ2-5; 10 nucleotides align to TRBD1. Germline trimming cut 2 bases from V and 5 bases from J; bases unmatched to any gene: 6. The germline V gene has CDR1 SGDLS and CDR2 YYNGEE. The CDR3 length is 15 residues. The CDR3 sequence is CASSVDRGQGETQYF. Here the CDR3 DNA reads TGTGCCAGCAGCGTCGACAGGGGGCAGGGGGAGACCCAGTACTTC.

The chain is built from TRBV28 and TRBJ2-3; unclear D gene. With 8 bases removed from V and 5 bases from J, the gap between germline ends came to 11 bases. In germline, CDR1 is MDHEN, CDR2 SYDVKM. The CDR3 is 12 amino acids. In DNA, the CDR3 is TGTGCCAGCCTTGGGCGCTTAGATACGCAGTATTTT. It is translated as CASLGRLDTQYF.

This clone appeared a few times. V is TRBV2 and J is TRBJ2-7; no reliable D call. Trimming stripped 4 bases from V and 2 bases from J, with 12 bases between. The CDR3 runs to 14 residues. Germline V gene lookup returns CDR1 SNHLY and CDR2 FYNNEI. The CDR3 bases are TGTGCCAGCAGTGTAGCCGCCCTAGCCTACGAGCAGTACTTC. Translation: CASSVAALAYEQYF. Full variable domain (outside the CDR3, taken from reference TRBV2 and TRBJ2-7): EPEVTQTPSHQVTQMGQEVILRCVPISNHLYFYWYRQILGQKVEFLVSFYNNEISEKSEIFDDQFSVERPDGSNFTLKIRSTKLEDSAMYFCASSVAALAYEQYFGPGTRLTVT.

V is TRBV5-4 and J is TRBJ2-7; TRBD2 matches at 13 bases. V shed 3 bases, J shed 0 bases, and the junction held 3 bases outside the gene matches. This CDR3 region has 16 residues. CDR1 and CDR2 (germline): SGHNT, YYREEE (reference sequence). The CDR3 nucleotides read TGTGCCAGCAGCTCGGGACTAGCGGGATACTCCTACGAGCAGTACTTC. Protein sequence: CASSSGLAGYSYEQYF.

The CDR3 is CASSVEGAIAVGEQYF. CDR3 sequence (DNA): TGTGCCAGCAGCGTAGAAGGGGCGATCGCCGTGGGGGAGCAGTACTTC. J is TRBJ2-7 and V is TRBV9; possible D gene TRBD1, 5 bases. Between the trimmed V and J ends, which lost 0 bases and 7 bases, there was a span of 20 bases. Germline CDR1 is SGDLS and CDR2 is YYNGEE. The CDR3 spans 16 residues.

The rearrangement joins TRBV19 to TRBJ1-5; D possibly corresponds to TRBD1 (6 bases). The V and J ends lost 6 bases and 2 bases respectively, with 11 bases between them. There are 14 residues in the CDR3. Germline-derived CDR1 and CDR2 are LNHDA and SQIVND (reference sequence). The CDR3 protein is CASSTAGGNQPQHF. Written as DNA, the CDR3 is TGTGCCAGTAGCACCGCAGGGGGCAATCAGCCCCAGCATTTT.

The chain links TRBV7-9 to TRBJ1-3; possibly TRBD1 for D (5 bases). Germline values: CDR1 SEHNR, CDR2 FQNEAQ (reference sequence). There are 13 residues in the CDR3. Trimming took 4 bases from V and 3 from J, leaving 7 bases between them. The CDR3 sequence is CASSSQGGNTIYF. The CDR3 nucleotides read TGTGCCAGCAGCTCCCAGGGTGGAAACACCATATATTTT.

This clone was found a few times. The chain is built from TRBV2 and TRBJ2-7; TRBD2 aligns across 9 bases. The CDR3 is 14 amino acids. V shed 4 bases and J 4 bases; nucleotides not matched to a gene: 5. Germline CDR1 is SNHLY and CDR2 is FYNNEI. DNA for the CDR3: TGTGCCAGCAGTGTATTAGCGGGGGTATACGAGCAGTACTTC. Its protein is CASSVLAGVYEQYF.

The J gene is TRBJ1-1, the V gene TRBV6-1, with D perhaps matching TRBD1 (5 bases). The germline CDR1 and CDR2 sequences are MNHNS and SASEGT. V lost 5 bases and J 6 bases, leaving 7 bases between the germline ends. The CDR3 extends over 11 amino acids. DNA of the CDR3: TGTGCCAGCAGTATAGGGGCTGAAGCTTTCTTT. Its translation is CASSIGAEAFF.

The chain employs TRBV5-1 and TRBJ1-1; D is unresolved. Deletions cut 0 bases from V and 0 bases from J, with 18 bases between. Germline V gene data show CDR1 as SGHRS and CDR2 as YFSETQ. There are 18 residues in the CDR3. The CDR3 loop reads CASSLAISQRSMNTEAFF. The CDR3 DNA sequence: TGCGCCAGCAGCTTGGCCATTTCCCAGCGAAGTATGAACACTGAAGCTTTCTTT.